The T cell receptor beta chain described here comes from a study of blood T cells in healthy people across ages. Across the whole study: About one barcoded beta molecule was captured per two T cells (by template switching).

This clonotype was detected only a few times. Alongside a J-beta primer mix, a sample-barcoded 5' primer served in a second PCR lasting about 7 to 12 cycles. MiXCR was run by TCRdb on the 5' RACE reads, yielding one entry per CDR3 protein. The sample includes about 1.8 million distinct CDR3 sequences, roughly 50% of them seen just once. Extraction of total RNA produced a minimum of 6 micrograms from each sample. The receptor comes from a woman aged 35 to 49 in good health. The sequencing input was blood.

In DNA, the CDR3 is TGCGCCAGCAGCCTACTAACAGGGACAGATACGCAGTATTTT. This translates into CASSLLTGTDTQYF. The chain has TRBV4-1 and TRBJ2-3, with D possibly matching TRBD1 (6 bases). The germline CDR1 and CDR2 sequences are MGHRA and YSYEKL. Trimming pared 4 bases from V and 3 bases from J, leaving 11 bases between. There are 14 residues in the CDR3.